A single sample gave rise to the 31 T cell receptor beta chains below, sequenced in a study of blood T cell repertoires in COVID-19. Some clones are missing from TCRdb's copy, which holds only in-frame ones; the method was immunoSEQ multiplex PCR. The sample lists about 220,000 clones; 82% were seen once. The material sequenced was peripheral blood. These receptors were obtained from a woman aged 70-85 years with COVID-19, enrolled during active disease.

This clone has just one count. J is TRBJ2-2 and V is TRBV7-8; 7 bases are shared with TRBD1. The CDR3 consists of 16 residues. Germline V gene data show CDR1 as SGHVS and CDR2 as FQNEAQ. V lost 5 bases and J lost 3; bases outside the gene matches: 9. CDR3 sequence reads: CASSPGQQVYTGELFF. CDR3 coding DNA: TGTGCCAGCAGCCCGGGACAGCAAGTTTACACCGGGGAGCTGTTTTTT. Together with reference TRBV7-8 and TRBJ2-2, the CDR3 gives the full variable domain: GAGVSQSPRYKVAKRGQDVALRCDPISGHVSLFWYQQALGQGPEFLTYFQNEAQLDKSGLPSDRFFAERPEGSVSTLKIQRTQQEDSAVYLCASSPGQQVYTGELFFGEGSRLTVL.

J is TRBJ2-3 and V is TRBV28; TRBD2 matches 13 bases. The CDR3 sequence is 16 residues long. V was clipped by 2 bases and J by 2 bases; unmatched bases: 1. CDR1 and CDR2 (germline): MDHEN, SYDVKM. CDR3: CASSLGLAGDTDTQYF. For the CDR3, the DNA is TGTGCCAGCAGTTTAGGACTAGCGGGGGACACAGATACGCAGTATTTT.

V usage is TRBV6-2 or TRBV6-3 and J usage is TRBJ2-5; no reliable D call. V was cut by 4 bases and J by 0 bases, with 6 bases left in between. This CDR3 is built from 13 residues. Per the germline V gene, CDR1 is MNHEY and CDR2 is SVGEGT. The CDR3 sequence is CASSSLYQETQYF. The CDR3 nucleotides read TGTGCCAGCAGTTCCTTGTACCAAGAGACCCAGTACTTC.

CDR3 nucleotides: TGTGCCAGCAGTTTGACAGTACCTGGAAACACCATATATTTT. Amino acid sequence: CASSLTVPGNTIYF. The chain employs TRBV28 and TRBJ1-3; D is possibly TRBD1 (5 bases). V lost 3 bases to trimming and J lost 2 bases, with 8 bases between them. CDR1 and CDR2 from the germline V gene are MDHEN and SYDVKM. The CDR3 consists of 14 residues.

The rearrangement uses TRBV7-5 and TRBJ2-7; the DNA was not compared with TRBD2, the D call given in the table. TRBV7-5 is marked as a pseudogene. This CDR3 is 14 amino acids long. The CDR3 loop is CARNRGNRFLKQYF. CDR3 bases: TGTGCCAGAAATCGCGGGAACCGCTTTTTGAAGCAGTACTTC.

The CDR3 sequence: CASSQVIGSVTGYTF. The CDR3 DNA is TGCGCCAGCAGCCAAGTAATCGGGTCAGTGACTGGCTACACCTTC. V is TRBV4-3 and J is TRBJ1-2; no clear D. The CDR3 covers 15 residues. The germline V gene encodes CDR1 LGHNA and CDR2 YSLEER. V was cut by 1 base and J by 7 bases, with 16 bases left in between.

The CDR3 sequence: CASSPLVGQASYEQYF. Written as DNA, the CDR3 is TGTGCCAGCTCACCACTCGTGGGACAGGCGAGCTACGAGCAGTACTTC. The chain combines TRBV18 with TRBJ2-7; TRBD1 aligns across 8 bases. Germline V gene lookup returns CDR1 KGHSH and CDR2 LQKENI. The CDR3 has 16 amino acids. J lost 3 bases, V lost 1 base, and 8 bases had no gene match. Full variable domain (remainder filled in from reference TRBV18 and TRBJ2-7): NAGVMQNPRHLVRRRGQEARLRCSPMKGHSHVYWYRQLPEEGLKFMVYLQKENIIDESGMPKERFSAEFPKEGPSILRIQQVVRGDSAAYFCASSPLVGQASYEQYFGPGTRLTVT.

This rearrangement joins TRBV19 to TRBJ2-7, with 8 bases identical to TRBD2. CDR3 length: 15 amino acids. Germline V CDR1 and CDR2: LNHDA, SQIVND (reference sequence). With 4 bases clipped from V and 3 bases from J, the junction kept 8 bases outside the gene matches. Here the CDR3 reads CASSRTSWGNYEQYF. The CDR3 DNA reads as TGTGCCAGTAGTAGGACTAGCTGGGGTAACTACGAGCAGTACTTC.

The chain has TRBV7-2 and TRBJ2-2; no definite D call. V was clipped by 0 bases and J by 1 base, with 6 bases between them. This CDR3 is 15 amino acids long. CDR1 is SGHTA, CDR2 FQGNSA, per germline. The CDR3 is CASSLAVGNTGELFF. In DNA form, the CDR3 reads TGTGCCAGCAGCTTAGCGGTCGGGAACACCGGGGAGCTGTTTTTT.

The chain carries TRBV27 and TRBJ2-7; 8 bases match TRBD2. Germline trimming cut 6 bases from V and 3 bases from J; bases unmatched to any gene: 25. Germline V lookup: CDR1 MNHEY, CDR2 SMNVEV (reference sequence). This CDR3 region has 20 residues. In DNA, the CDR3 is TGTGCCAGCAGCCATCTTCTAGGAACGAGGGGCGGGAGGACCATCTACGAGCAGTACTTC. Its translation is CASSHLLGTRGGRTIYEQYF.

This clone was detected only once. This CDR3 is also generated by other DNA sequences in the sample. This chain connects TRBV12-3 or TRBV12-4 to TRBJ1-2; no clear D. Deletions cut 2 bases from V and 6 bases from J, with 4 bases between. The CDR3 spans 11 residues. The CDR3 sequence is CASSLRDGYTF. CDR3 DNA sequence: TGTGCCAGCAGTTTACGGGATGGCTACACCTTC.

The chain combines TRBV7-9 with TRBJ1-6; perhaps TRBD1 as D (5 bases). The germline V gene encodes CDR1 SEHNR and CDR2 FQNEAQ (reference sequence). The length of the CDR3 is 15 residues. V was shortened by 8 bases and J by 9 bases, with 20 bases between the two germline ends. Here the CDR3 reads CASSPSGGGGSPLHF. As DNA, the CDR3 is TGTGCCAGCTCCCCTTCGGGGGGAGGAGGTTCACCCCTCCACTTT.

The chain is built from TRBV29-1 and TRBJ2-1; D uncertain. CDR1 and CDR2 from the germline V gene are SQVTM and ANQGSEA. The CDR3 runs 12 residues. The germline V and J ends were trimmed by 6 bases and 2 bases, with 8 bases remaining between them. This CDR3 reads CSVYKTYNEQFF. CDR3 nucleotide sequence: TGCAGCGTGTATAAAACCTACAATGAGCAGTTCTTC.

This clone occurred a few times. The V gene is TRBV10-3, the J gene TRBJ1-3; weak D call: TRBD1 (5 bases). Germline V gene data show CDR1 as ENHRY and CDR2 as SYGVKD. V was pared by 4 bases and J by 0 bases, with 13 bases between. The CDR3 is 16 residues long. The CDR3 loop is CAISGGRGGSGNTIYF. CDR3 nucleotide sequence: TGTGCCATCAGTGGCGGCCGGGGGGGCTCTGGAAACACCATATATTTT.

The J gene is TRBJ1-5, the V gene TRBV12-3 or TRBV12-4; D gene ambiguous. The CDR3 extends over 13 amino acids. The V gene lost 1 base and the J gene lost 7 bases, with 8 bases spanning the gap. The CDR3 loop reads CASSLDEGQPQHF. The CDR3 DNA reads TGTGCCAGCAGTTTAGATGAGGGACAGCCCCAGCATTTT.

V is TRBV11-1 and J is TRBJ2-1; TRBD1 matches 7 bases. The J segment lost 2 bases and the V segment lost 3 bases, leaving 4 bases of the junction unmatched. Germline V gene lookup returns CDR1 SGHAT and CDR2 FQDESV (reference sequence). The CDR3 has 15 residues. CDR3 nucleotide sequence: TGTGCCAGCAGCTTTCTTCAGGGGGCCTACAATGAGCAGTTCTTC. Its translation is CASSFLQGAYNEQFF.

The gene calls are TRBV5-6 and TRBJ1-6; unclear D gene. Germline-derived CDR1 and CDR2 are SGHDT and YYEEEE. This CDR3 spans 15 amino acids. Trimming left V 4 bases short and J 10 bases short, with 18 bases between. CDR3 in amino acids: CASSPARGGGSPLHF. CDR3 DNA sequence: TGTGCCAGCAGCCCAGCCCGGGGAGGTGGCTCACCCCTCCACTTT.

The chain carries TRBV7-2 and TRBJ2-7; 8 nucleotides line up with TRBD1. The CDR3 extends over 14 amino acids. In germline, CDR1 is SGHTA, CDR2 FQGNSA. V lost 5 bases to trimming and J lost 8 bases; unmatched junction nucleotides: 11. Here the CDR3 reads CASSARGQGSKQYF. The DNA of the CDR3 is TGTGCCAGCAGCGCAAGAGGACAGGGTTCAAAGCAGTACTTC.

There are a few counts of this clone. The V and J genes are TRBV20-1 and TRBJ1-1, with D unresolved. Germline V gives CDR1 DFQATT, CDR2 SNEGSKA (reference sequence). Between the trimmed V and J ends, which lost 3 bases and 0 bases, there was a span of 8 bases. The length of the CDR3 is 13 residues. The CDR3 nucleotides are TGCAGTGCTAGTCACACAGTGAACACTGAAGCTTTCTTT. Translated, it gives CSASHTVNTEAFF.

V usage is TRBV3-1 (or the pseudogene TRBV3-2) and J usage is TRBJ1-4; D not resolved. V dropped 1 base and J dropped 0 bases, with 9 bases sitting between them. The germline gives CDR1 LGHDT, CDR2 YNNKEL (reference sequence). CDR3 length: 16 amino acids. For the CDR3, the DNA is TGTGCCAGCAGCCAAGGGTCTGGAGCAACTAATGAAAAACTGTTTTTT. This sequence encodes CASSQGSGATNEKLFF.

The chain joins TRBV5-1 to TRBJ1-4; perhaps TRBD1 as D (5 bases). The V end lost 5 bases, the J end lost 7 bases, and 15 bases lay between the germline ends. Germline V gene lookup returns CDR1 SGHRS and CDR2 YFSETQ. The CDR3 contains 14 residues. The CDR3 region is CASRVGAPGEKLFF. In DNA form, the CDR3 reads TGCGCCAGCAGGGTAGGGGCGCCAGGTGAAAAACTGTTTTTT.

The chain uses TRBV28 and TRBJ2-3; 9 bases line up with TRBD1. J was trimmed by 5 bases and V by 4 bases; bases with no gene match: 7. This CDR3 contains 15 residues. The germline V gene encodes CDR1 MDHEN and CDR2 SYDVKM. CDR3 DNA: TGTGCCAGCAGTTCCGTGGGACAGGGAGAAGATACGCAGTATTTT. Translation: CASSSVGQGEDTQYF.

V is TRBV7-3 and J is TRBJ2-1; TRBD2 agrees at 9 bases. This CDR3 spans 13 amino acids. With 5 bases clipped from V and 15 bases from J, the junction kept 11 bases outside the gene matches. Germline V CDR1 and CDR2: SGHTA, FQGTGA. Here the CDR3 reads CASSLSEGLARFF. The CDR3 bases are TGTGCCAGCAGCCTCTCCGAGGGACTAGCACGGTTCTTC.

This chain joins TRBV29-1 and TRBJ2-1; 12 nucleotides match TRBD2. The CDR3 runs to 15 residues. Trimming cost V 6 bases and J 7 bases; bases outside gene matches: 10. Per germline, CDR1 SQVTM and CDR2 ANQGSEA. The CDR3 coding sequence is TGCAGCGTCTTACTAGCGGGAGGTTTCAAGAATGAGCAGTTCTTC. Translation: CSVLLAGGFKNEQFF.

The V call is TRBV7-2, the J call TRBJ2-6, with a possible D match to TRBD2 (6 bases). The germline V and J ends were trimmed by 8 bases and 3 bases, with 17 bases remaining between them. CDR3 length equals 16 residues. The germline CDR1 and CDR2 sequences are SGHTA and FQGNSA. CDR3 protein: CASSLMRGFGANVLTF. The CDR3 bases are TGTGCCAGCTCCCTCATGCGGGGTTTTGGGGCCAACGTCCTGACTTTC. Drawing the rest from reference TRBV7-2 and TRBJ2-6, the complete variable domain is GAGVSQSPSNKVTEKGKDVELRCDPISGHTALYWYRQSLGQGLEFLIYFQGNSAPDKSGLPSDRFSAERTGGSVSTLTIQRTQQEDSAVYLCASSLMRGFGANVLTFGAGSRLTVL.

The V call is TRBV19, the J call TRBJ1-1; D is uncertain. The germline CDR1 and CDR2 sequences are LNHDA and SQIVND (reference sequence). The CDR3 sequence is 14 residues long. Trimming pared 1 base from V and 1 base from J, leaving 7 bases between. The CDR3 reads CASSIGDKNTEAFF. The CDR3 region has the DNA TGTGCCAGTAGTATAGGAGACAAGAACACTGAAGCTTTCTTT.

The chain recombines TRBV5-1 with TRBJ1-1; D remains unclear. Looked up from germline, CDR1 is SGHRS and CDR2 is YFSETQ. The CDR3 spans 16 residues. V was cut by 0 bases and J by 4 bases, with 16 bases left in between. This CDR3 reads CASSLDPGGQPTEAFF. The CDR3 nucleotides read TGCGCCAGCAGCTTGGACCCCGGAGGGCAACCCACTGAAGCTTTCTTT.

V gene TRBV7-3 combines with J gene TRBJ2-3, with TRBD2 matching over 16 bases. The CDR3 consists of 21 residues. Germline V gene lookup returns CDR1 SGHTA and CDR2 FQGTGA. Unmatched junction bases numbered 12, after V lost 3 bases and J lost 0 bases. The CDR3 protein is CASSFTLGLAGGPSSTDTQYF. CDR3 in DNA: TGTGCCAGCAGCTTCACTCTGGGACTAGCGGGAGGGCCCTCGAGCACAGATACGCAGTATTTT.

The rearrangement links TRBV15 to TRBJ1-2; D unresolved. The germline V gene has CDR1 LNHNV and CDR2 YYDKDF (reference sequence). V dropped 0 bases and J dropped 5 bases, with 10 bases sitting between them. This CDR3 comprises 14 residues. The CDR3 DNA reads TGTGCCACCAGCAGAGATGAGGGCCGGTATGGCTACACCTTC. The encoded protein is CATSRDEGRYGYTF. Drawing the rest from reference TRBV15 and TRBJ1-2, the complete variable domain is DAMVIQNPRYQVTQFGKPVTLSCSQTLNHNVMYWYQQKSSQAPKLLFHYYDKDFNNEADTPDNFQSRRPNTSFCFLDIRSPGLGDTAMYLCATSRDEGRYGYTFGSGTRLTVV.

The chain employs TRBV29-1 and TRBJ2-7; perhaps TRBD1 as D (7 bases). This CDR3 has 16 amino acids. Germline V gives CDR1 SQVTM, CDR2 ANQGSEA. With 6 bases removed from V and 0 bases from J, the gap between germline ends came to 21 bases. The CDR3 nucleotides read TGCAGCGTGGAGGGGACAGTAAGTTCGAGCTCCTACGAGCAGTACTTC. Encoded protein: CSVEGTVSSSSYEQYF.

This clone has just a few counts. The chain has TRBV10-3 and TRBJ1-2, with TRBD1 identical over 9 bases. The CDR3 loop spans 15 amino acids. Germline CDR1 reads ENHRY; CDR2 reads SYGVKD. The junction had 11 bases not matched to a gene; V was cut back by 4 bases and J by 8 bases. CDR3 amino acids: CAISAPGQGSAGYTF. For the CDR3, the DNA is TGTGCCATCAGTGCACCGGGACAGGGTAGTGCGGGCTACACCTTC.